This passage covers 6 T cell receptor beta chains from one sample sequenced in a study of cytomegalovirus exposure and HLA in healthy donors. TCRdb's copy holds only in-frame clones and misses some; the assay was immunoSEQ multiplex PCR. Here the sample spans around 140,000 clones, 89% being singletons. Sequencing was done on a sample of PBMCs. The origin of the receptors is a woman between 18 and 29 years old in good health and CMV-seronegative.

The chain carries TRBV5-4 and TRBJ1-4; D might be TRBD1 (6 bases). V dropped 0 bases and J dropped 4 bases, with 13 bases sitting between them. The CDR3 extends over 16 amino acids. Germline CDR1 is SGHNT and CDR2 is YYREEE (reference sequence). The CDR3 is CASSLDLDSYNEKLFF. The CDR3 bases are TGTGCCAGCAGCTTGGATTTGGACAGCTATAATGAAAAACTGTTTTTT. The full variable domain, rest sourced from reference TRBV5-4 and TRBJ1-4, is ETGVTQSPTHLIKTRGQQVTLRCSSQSGHNTVSWYQQALGQGPQFIFQYYREEENGRGNFPPRFSGLQFPNYSSELNVNALELDDSALYLCASSLDLDSYNEKLFFGSGTQLSVL.

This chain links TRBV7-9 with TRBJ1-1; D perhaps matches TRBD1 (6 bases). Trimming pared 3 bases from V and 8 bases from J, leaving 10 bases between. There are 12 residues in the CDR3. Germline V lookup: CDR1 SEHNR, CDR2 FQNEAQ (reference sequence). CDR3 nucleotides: TGTGCCAGCAGCTTTGGGACATCCGAAGCTTTCTTT. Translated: CASSFGTSEAFF.

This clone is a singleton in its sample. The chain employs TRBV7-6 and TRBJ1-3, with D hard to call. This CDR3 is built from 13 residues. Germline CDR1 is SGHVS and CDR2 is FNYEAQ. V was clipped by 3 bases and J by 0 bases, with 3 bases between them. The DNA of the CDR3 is TGTGCCAGCAGCTTCCTCTCTGGAAACACCATATATTTT. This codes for CASSFLSGNTIYF. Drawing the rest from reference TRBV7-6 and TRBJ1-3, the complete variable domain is GAGVSQSPRYKVTKRGQDVALRCDPISGHVSLYWYRQALGQGPEFLTYFNYEAQQDKSGLPNDRFSAERPEGSISTLTIQRTEQRDSAMYRCASSFLSGNTIYFGEGSWLTVV.

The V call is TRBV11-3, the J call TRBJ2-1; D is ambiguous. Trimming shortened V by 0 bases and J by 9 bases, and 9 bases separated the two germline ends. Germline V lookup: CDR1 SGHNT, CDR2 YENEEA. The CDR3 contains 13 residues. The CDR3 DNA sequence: TGTGCCAGCAGCTTAGAGGAGCATGGTGAGCAGTTCTTC. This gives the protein CASSLEEHGEQFF.

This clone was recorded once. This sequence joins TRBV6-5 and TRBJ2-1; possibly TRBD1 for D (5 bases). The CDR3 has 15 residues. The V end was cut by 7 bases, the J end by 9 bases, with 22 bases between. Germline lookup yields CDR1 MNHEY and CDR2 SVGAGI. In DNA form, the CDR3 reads TGTGCCAGCACCCAGGGCACCGATTCCTCCGCTGAGCAGTTCTTC. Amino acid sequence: CASTQGTDSSAEQFF.

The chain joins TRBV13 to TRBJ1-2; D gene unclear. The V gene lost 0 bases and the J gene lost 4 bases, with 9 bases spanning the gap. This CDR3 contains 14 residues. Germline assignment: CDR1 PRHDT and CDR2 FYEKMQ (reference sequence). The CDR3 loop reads CASSLGGVSYGYTF. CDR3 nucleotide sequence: TGTGCCAGCAGCTTAGGGGGAGTTAGCTATGGCTACACCTTC.